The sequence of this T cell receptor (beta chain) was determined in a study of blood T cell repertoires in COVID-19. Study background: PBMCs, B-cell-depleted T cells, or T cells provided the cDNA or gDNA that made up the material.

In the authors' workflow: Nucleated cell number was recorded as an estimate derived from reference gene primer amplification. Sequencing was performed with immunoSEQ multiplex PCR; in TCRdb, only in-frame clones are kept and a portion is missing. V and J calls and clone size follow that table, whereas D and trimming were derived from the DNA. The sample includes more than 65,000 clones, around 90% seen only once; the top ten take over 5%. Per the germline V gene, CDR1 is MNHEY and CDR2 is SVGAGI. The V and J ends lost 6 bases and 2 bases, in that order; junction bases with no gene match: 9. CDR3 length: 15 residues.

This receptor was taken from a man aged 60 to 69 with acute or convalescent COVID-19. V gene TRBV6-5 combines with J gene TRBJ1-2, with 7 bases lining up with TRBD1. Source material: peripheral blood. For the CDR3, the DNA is TGTGCCAGCAGGGGCCTAGGGGGCGGAAACTATGGCTACACCTTC. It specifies CASRGLGGGNYGYTF.